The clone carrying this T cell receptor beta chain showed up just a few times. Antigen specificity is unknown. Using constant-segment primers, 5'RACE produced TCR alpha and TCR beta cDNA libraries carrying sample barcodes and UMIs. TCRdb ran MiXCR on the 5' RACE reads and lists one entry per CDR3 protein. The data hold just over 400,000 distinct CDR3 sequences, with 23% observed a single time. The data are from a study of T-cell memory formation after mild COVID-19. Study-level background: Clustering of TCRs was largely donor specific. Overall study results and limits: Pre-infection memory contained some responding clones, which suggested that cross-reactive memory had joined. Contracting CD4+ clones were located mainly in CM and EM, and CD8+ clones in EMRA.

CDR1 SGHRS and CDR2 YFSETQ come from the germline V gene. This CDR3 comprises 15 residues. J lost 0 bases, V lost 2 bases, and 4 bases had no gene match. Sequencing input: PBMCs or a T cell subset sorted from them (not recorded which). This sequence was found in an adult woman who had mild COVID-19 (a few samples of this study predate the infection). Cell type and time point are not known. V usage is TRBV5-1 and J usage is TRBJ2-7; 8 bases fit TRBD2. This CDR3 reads CASSFYAGGSYEQYF. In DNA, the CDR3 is TGCGCCAGCAGCTTTTACGCGGGGGGCTCCTACGAGCAGTACTTC. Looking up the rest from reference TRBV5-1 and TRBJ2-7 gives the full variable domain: KAGVTQTPRYLIKTRGQQVTLSCSPISGHRSVSWYQQTPGQGLQFLFEYFSETQRNKGNFPGRFSGRQFSNSRSEMNVSTLELGDSALYLCASSFYAGGSYEQYFGPGTRLTVT.